This TCR beta chain derives from a study of graft-versus-host responses after intestinal transplantation. The data were produced by immunoSEQ multiplex PCR, yet TCRdb's version contains in-frame clones alone and is incomplete. The data contain more than 3,500 clones, roughly 77% of them seen just once; the ten biggest clones take up roughly 7%. This clone showed up just once. Lymphocytes from graft epithelium and lamina propria were isolated. This CDR3 contains 16 residues. CDR1 and CDR2 (germline): SGHAT, FQNNGV. J gave up 3 bases and V 5 bases, and 11 bases lay outside the gene matches. The sequence was collected from a human patient who received an intestinal transplant, so some T cells may come from the graft donor. Source: ileum tissue, taken 9 days after transplant. The rearrangement links TRBV11-2 to TRBJ2-3, with TRBD2 matching 7 bases. CDR3: CASSPRGGRETDTQYF. Here the CDR3 DNA reads TGTGCCAGCAGCCCTAGGGGCGGGAGAGAAACAGATACGCAGTATTTT.